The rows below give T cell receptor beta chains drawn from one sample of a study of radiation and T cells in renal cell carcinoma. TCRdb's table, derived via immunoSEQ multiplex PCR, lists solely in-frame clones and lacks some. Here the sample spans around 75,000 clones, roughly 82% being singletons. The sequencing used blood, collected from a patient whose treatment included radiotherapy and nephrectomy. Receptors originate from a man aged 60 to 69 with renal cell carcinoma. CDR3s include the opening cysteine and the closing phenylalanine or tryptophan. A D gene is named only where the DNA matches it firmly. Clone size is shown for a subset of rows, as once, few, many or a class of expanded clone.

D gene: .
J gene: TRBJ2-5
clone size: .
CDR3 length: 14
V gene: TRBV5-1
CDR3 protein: CASSRTLSAETQYF
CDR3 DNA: TGCGCCAGCAGCCGTACTTTATCTGCGGAGACCCAGTACTTC

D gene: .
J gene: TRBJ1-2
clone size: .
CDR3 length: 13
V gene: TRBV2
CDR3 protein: CASSAQPNYGYTF
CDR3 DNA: TGTGCCAGCAGTGCACAACCAAACTATGGCTACACCTTC

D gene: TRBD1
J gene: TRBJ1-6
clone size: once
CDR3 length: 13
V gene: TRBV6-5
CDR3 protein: CASLGTADSPLHF
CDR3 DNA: TGTGCCAGCCTGGGGACAGCGGATTCACCCCTCCACTTT

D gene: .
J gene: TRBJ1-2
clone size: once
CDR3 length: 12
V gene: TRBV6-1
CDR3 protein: CASTPGASGYTF
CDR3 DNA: TGTGCCAGCACCCCCGGTGCCAGTGGCTACACCTTC

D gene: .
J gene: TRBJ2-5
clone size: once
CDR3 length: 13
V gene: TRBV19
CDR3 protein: CASMPDHRETQYF
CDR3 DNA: TGTGCCAGTATGCCGGACCACCGAGAGACCCAGTACTTC

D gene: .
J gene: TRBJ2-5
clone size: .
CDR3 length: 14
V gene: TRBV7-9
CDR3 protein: CASSLDGGTETQYF
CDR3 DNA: TGTGCCAGCAGCTTAGATGGGGGGACAGAGACCCAGTACTTC

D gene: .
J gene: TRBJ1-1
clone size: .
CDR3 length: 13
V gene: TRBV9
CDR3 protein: CASSPRPNTEAFF
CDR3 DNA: TGTGCCAGCAGCCCACGGCCGAACACTGAAGCTTTCTTT

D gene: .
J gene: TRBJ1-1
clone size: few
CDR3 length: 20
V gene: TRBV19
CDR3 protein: CASSIFPGRGVRRMNTEAFF
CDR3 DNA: TGTGCCAGTAGTATTTTCCCCGGAAGGGGCGTTCGACGTATGAACACTGAAGCTTTCTTT

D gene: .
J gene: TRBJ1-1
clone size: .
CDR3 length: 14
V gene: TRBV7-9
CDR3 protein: CASSPTGDSDEAFF
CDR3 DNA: TGTGCCAGCAGCCCAACGGGGGACTCCGATGAAGCTTTCTTT

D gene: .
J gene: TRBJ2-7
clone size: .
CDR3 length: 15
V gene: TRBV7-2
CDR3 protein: CASSLVADGSYEQYF
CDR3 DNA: TGTGCCAGCAGCTTAGTAGCGGACGGCTCCTACGAGCAGTACTTC

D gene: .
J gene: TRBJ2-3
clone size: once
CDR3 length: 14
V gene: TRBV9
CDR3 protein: CASSVPSSTDTQYF
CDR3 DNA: TGTGCCAGCAGCGTCCCTAGTTCGACAGATACGCAGTATTTT

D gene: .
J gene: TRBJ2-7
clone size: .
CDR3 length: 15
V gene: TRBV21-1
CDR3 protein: CASSKGGGQGYEQYF
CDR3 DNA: TGTGCCAGCAGCAAAGGGGGAGGGCAGGGGTACGAGCAGTACTTC

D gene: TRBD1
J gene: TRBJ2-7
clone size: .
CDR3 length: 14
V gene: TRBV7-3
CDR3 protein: CASSPQTGTYEQYF
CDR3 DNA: TGTGCCAGCAGCCCTCAGACAGGGACCTACGAGCAGTACTTC

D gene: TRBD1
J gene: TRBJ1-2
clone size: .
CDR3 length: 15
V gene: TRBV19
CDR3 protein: CASSAAGTGWDGYTF
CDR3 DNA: TGTGCCAGTAGTGCCGCCGGGACAGGGTGGGATGGCTACACCTTC

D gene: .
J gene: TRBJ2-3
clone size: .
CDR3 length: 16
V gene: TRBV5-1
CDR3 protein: CASSLVGRSKADTQYF
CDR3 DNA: TGCGCCAGCAGCTTGGTCGGGCGGAGTAAGGCAGATACGCAGTATTTT

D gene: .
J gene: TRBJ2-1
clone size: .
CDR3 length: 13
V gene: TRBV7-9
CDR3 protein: CASSISWGDEQFF
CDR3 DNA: TGTGCCAGCAGCATCAGCTGGGGGGATGAGCAGTTCTTC

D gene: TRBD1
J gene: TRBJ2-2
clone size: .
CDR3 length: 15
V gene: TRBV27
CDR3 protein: CASSLDRGYTGELFF
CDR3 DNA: TGTGCCAGCAGTTTAGACAGGGGGTACACCGGGGAGCTGTTTTTT

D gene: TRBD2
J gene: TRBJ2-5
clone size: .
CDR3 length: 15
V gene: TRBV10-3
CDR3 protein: CAISERAGGTETQYF
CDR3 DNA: TGTGCCATCAGTGAACGGGCGGGAGGGACGGAGACCCAGTACTTC

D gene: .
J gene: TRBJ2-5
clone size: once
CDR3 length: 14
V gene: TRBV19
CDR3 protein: CASSTPGAQETQYF
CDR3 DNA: TGTGCCAGTAGTACCCCAGGGGCCCAAGAGACCCAGTACTTC

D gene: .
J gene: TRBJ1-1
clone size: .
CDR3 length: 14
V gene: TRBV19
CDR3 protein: CASSMERRDTEAFF
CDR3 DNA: TGTGCCAGTAGTATGGAGAGGAGGGACACTGAAGCTTTCTTT

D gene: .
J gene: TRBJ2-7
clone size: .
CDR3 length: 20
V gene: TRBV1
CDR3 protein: CTSSQFSRTSGRGTFYEQYF
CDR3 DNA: TGCACCAGCAGCCAATTTTCAAGGACTAGCGGGAGGGGGACCTTCTACGAGCAGTACTTC

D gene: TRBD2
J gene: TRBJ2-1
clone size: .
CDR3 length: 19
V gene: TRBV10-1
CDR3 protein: CASSRGPGLAGDSYNEQFF
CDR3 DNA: TGCGCCAGCAGTCGAGGACCGGGACTAGCGGGAGATTCCTACAATGAGCAGTTCTTC